This T cell receptor beta chain was captured in a study of human T cells and chemical hapten exposure. Findings of the study overall: While controls formed fewer of them, expanded TCRs formed significantly more large CDR3 similarity clusters. Alopecia was present in the donors, so their immune response may differ from healthy people's. The study found that PT1 expanded TCR counts correlated positively with patch test score.

This clonotype was observed many times. Its antigen remains unidentified. This sample's time point: pre-sensitization, week 0. Treatment of the sample: therapeutic diphenylcyclopropenone sensitization with weekly scalp DPC. The V end lost 4 bases, the J end lost 8 bases, and 15 bases lay between the germline ends. The V gene's germline CDR1 is SGHDT and CDR2 YYEEEE. The CDR3 contains 13 residues. Per the original data handling: A per-sample median of 95,638 TCRs was observed, with a range of about 23,224 to 750,000. MiXCR, applied by TCRdb to the RACE reads, yields one record per CDR3 protein. TCRdb's processing, not the study's, gives the V and J calls here. Among 250,000 to 300,000 distinct CDR3 sequences listed, 7.7% were seen once.

The specimen comprised whole blood, sampled in connection with sensitization to the hapten diphenylcyclopropenone (DPC). This receptor was obtained from a man younger than 35 with alopecia areata. Some clones in this sample may be carry-over from other donors' samples. The rearrangement joins TRBV5-6 to TRBJ1-2; unclear D gene. CDR3 loop: CASSRNGDIGYTF. The CDR3 DNA reads as TGTGCCAGCAGCCGAAATGGGGATATCGGCTACACCTTC.